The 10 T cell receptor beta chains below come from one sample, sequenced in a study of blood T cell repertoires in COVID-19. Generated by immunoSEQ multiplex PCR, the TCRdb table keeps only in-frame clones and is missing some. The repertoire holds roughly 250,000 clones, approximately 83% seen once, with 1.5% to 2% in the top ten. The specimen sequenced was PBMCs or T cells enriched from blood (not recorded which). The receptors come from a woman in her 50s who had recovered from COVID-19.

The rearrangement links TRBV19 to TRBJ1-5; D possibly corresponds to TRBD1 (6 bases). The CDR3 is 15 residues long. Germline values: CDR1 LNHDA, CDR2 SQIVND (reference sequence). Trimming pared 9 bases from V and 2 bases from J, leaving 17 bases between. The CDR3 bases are TGTGCCAGAAGACAGGAGCCTACCTGCAATCAGCCCCAGCATTTT. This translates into CARRQEPTCNQPQHF.

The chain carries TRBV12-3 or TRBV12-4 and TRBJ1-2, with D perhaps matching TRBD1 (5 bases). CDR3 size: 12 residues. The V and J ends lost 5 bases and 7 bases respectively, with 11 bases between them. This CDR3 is CASSLGGFGYTF. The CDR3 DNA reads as TGTGCCAGCAGTCTTGGGGGGTTTGGCTACACCTTC.

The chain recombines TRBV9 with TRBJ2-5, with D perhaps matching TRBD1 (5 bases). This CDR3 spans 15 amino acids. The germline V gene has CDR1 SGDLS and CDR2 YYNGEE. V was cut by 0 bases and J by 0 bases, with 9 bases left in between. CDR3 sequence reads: CASSVDTGYQETQYF. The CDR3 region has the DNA TGTGCCAGCAGCGTAGATACAGGTTACCAAGAGACCCAGTACTTC.

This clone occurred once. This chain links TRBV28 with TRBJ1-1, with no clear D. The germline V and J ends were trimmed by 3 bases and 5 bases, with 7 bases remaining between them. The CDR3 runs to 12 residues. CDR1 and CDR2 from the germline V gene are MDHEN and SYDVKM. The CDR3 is CASSFTETEAFF. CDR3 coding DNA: TGTGCCAGCAGTTTCACAGAGACTGAAGCTTTCTTT.

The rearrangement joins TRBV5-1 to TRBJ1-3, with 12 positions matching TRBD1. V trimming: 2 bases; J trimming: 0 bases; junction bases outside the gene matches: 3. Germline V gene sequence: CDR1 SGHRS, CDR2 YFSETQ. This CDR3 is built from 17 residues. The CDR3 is CASSFGTGGSSGNTIYF. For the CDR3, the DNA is TGCGCCAGCAGCTTTGGGACAGGGGGCAGCTCTGGAAACACCATATATTTT.

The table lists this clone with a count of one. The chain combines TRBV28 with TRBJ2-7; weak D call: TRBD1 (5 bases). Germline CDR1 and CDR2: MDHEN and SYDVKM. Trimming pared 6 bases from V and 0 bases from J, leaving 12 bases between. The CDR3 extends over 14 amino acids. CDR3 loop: CASSPTDPSYEQYF. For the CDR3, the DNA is TGTGCCAGCAGCCCGACAGACCCCTCCTACGAGCAGTACTTC. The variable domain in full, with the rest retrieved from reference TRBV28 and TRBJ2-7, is DVKVTQSSRYLVKRTGEKVFLECVQDMDHENMFWYRQDPGLGLRLIYFSYDVKMKEKGDIPEGYSVSREKKERFSLILESASTNQTSMYLCASSPTDPSYEQYFGPGTRLTVT.

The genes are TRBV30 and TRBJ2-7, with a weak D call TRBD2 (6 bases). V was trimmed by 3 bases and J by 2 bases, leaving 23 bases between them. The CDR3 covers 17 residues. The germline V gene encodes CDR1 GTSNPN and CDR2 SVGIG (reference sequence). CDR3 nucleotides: TGTGCCTGGAGCAACCCTTCAAAAAGCGGGTCGGCCTACGAGCAGTACTTC. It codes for CAWSNPSKSGSAYEQYF.

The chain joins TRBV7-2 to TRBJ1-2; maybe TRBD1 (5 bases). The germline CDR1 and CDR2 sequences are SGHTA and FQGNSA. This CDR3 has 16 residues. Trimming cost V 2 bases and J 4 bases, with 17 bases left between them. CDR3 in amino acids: CASSLSAQGGSYGYTF. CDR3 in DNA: TGTGCCAGCAGCTTATCGGCCCAGGGAGGAAGCTATGGCTACACCTTC. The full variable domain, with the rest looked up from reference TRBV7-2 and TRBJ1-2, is GAGVSQSPSNKVTEKGKDVELRCDPISGHTALYWYRQSLGQGLEFLIYFQGNSAPDKSGLPSDRFSAERTGGSVSTLTIQRTQQEDSAVYLCASSLSAQGGSYGYTFGSGTRLTVV.

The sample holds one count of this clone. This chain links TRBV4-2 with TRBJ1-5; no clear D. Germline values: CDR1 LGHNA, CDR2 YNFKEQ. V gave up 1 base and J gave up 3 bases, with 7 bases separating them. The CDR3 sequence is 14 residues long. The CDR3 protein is CASSQGTVNQPQHF. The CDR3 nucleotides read TGTGCCAGCAGCCAAGGAACAGTCAATCAGCCCCAGCATTTT.

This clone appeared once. CDR3 sequence: CASSHGLAGGQYQETQYF. DNA of the CDR3: TGTGCCAGCAGCCACGGACTAGCGGGAGGACAGTACCAAGAGACCCAGTACTTC. This rearrangement joins TRBV3-1 (or the pseudogene TRBV3-2) to TRBJ2-5; 14 bases match TRBD2. The V segment lost 3 bases and the J segment 0 bases; nucleotides outside the gene matches: 6. The CDR3 is 18 amino acids. CDR1 and CDR2 (germline): LGHDT, YNNKEL (reference sequence).